Listed below are T cell receptor beta chains from one sample, sequenced in a study of blood T cell repertoires in COVID-19. Only in-frame clones appear in the TCRdb table, and some are missing; sequencing was by immunoSEQ multiplex PCR. The top ten clones hold 3.5% to 5.5% of a sample with a few hundred thousand clones, 75% to 90% of them seen once. Sequenced sample: peripheral blood. The receptors were sampled from a man aged 60-69 years who had recovered from COVID-19. CDR3s include the opening cysteine and the closing phenylalanine or tryptophan. A D gene is named only where the DNA matches it firmly. Clone size is not always given. Where it is, it says once, few, many or a class for expanded clones.

TGTGCCAGCAGCCAAGTACAGGGAGCTAGTGGCTACACCTTC | CASSQVQGASGYTF | . | TRBV3-1/TRBV3-2 | . | 14 | TRBJ1-2
TGCGCCAGCAGCCCTGACAGGGGATTGGAAGGCTACACCTTC | CASSPDRGLEGYTF | . | TRBV5-1 | TRBD1 | 14 | TRBJ1-2
TGTGCCAGCAGTGAAGAGAGCGGGAGGGCCGGCCGCTACGAGCAGTACTTC | CASSEESGRAGRYEQYF | . | TRBV6-1 | TRBD2 | 17 | TRBJ2-7
TGTGCCACCAGCTCGGGACTAGCGGGACAGAATGAGCAGTTCTTC | CATSSGLAGQNEQFF | once | TRBV15 | TRBD2 | 15 | TRBJ2-1
TGTGCCAGCAGTTACGAAGGGGTTGGGCAAGAGACCCAGTACTTC | CASSYEGVGQETQYF | . | TRBV6-5 | . | 15 | TRBJ2-5
TGTGCCTGGCAAGGGGTGAGCTATGGCTACACCTTC | CAWQGVSYGYTF | once | TRBV30 | . | 12 | TRBJ1-2
TGTGCCAGCAGGAAAGACAGGGCCTCTGGAAACACCATATATTTT | CASRKDRASGNTIYF | . | TRBV7-9 | TRBD1 | 15 | TRBJ1-3
TGCAGCGTTAGAGAGACAGGGTTTGGCGGGGAGCTGTTTTTT | CSVRETGFGGELFF | . | TRBV29-1 | TRBD1 | 14 | TRBJ2-2
TGTGCCAGTAGTACCGGGGACAACTATCAGCCCCAGCATTTT | CASSTGDNYQPQHF | . | TRBV19 | . | 14 | TRBJ1-5
TGTGCCAGCAGCGACAGGGTTTCGTCACCCCTCCACTTT | CASSDRVSSPLHF | . | TRBV12-3/TRBV12-4 | TRBD1 | 13 | TRBJ1-6